This T cell receptor beta chain originates from a study of T cell responses to AZD1222 COVID-19 vaccine. Data came from immunoSEQ multiplex PCR; TCRdb stores just in-frame clones and leaves some out. The sample includes about 100,000 clones, 85% to 95% seen only once; the top ten take about 1.8%. The clonotype comes from an adult in good health. The sequencing here drew on peripheral blood, taken on day 0 of AZD1222 vaccination.

The CDR3 DNA sequence: TGTGCCAGCAGGACTAGCGGGCCTACAGATACGCAGTATTTT. The encoded protein is CASRTSGPTDTQYF. V usage is TRBV27 and J usage is TRBJ2-3; 10 nucleotides match TRBD2. The germline CDR1 and CDR2 sequences are MNHEY and SMNVEV (reference sequence). The CDR3 is made up of 14 amino acids. V was clipped by 6 bases and J by 3 bases; unmatched bases: 3.